These 26 T cell receptor beta chains were sequenced from one sample in a study of blood T cells in healthy people across ages. The authors ran a second PCR of roughly 6 to 12 cycles using a sample-barcoded 5' primer and a J-beta primer mix. MiXCR was run by TCRdb on the 5' RACE reads, yielding one entry per CDR3 protein. The sample yields roughly 800,000 distinct CDR3 sequences, around 25% seen once. The sample was also reused in another study, on T cells of mothers and their children.

The specimen was blood. All receptors come from a boy aged 5-17 years in good health.

This clonotype showed up just once. This sequence joins TRBV7-6 and TRBJ2-3; TRBD1 or TRBD2 may be the D gene (5 bases each). Germline CDR1 reads SGHVS; CDR2 reads FNYEAQ. The CDR3 sequence is 15 residues long. Trimming took off 4 bases at V and 2 bases at J, with 13 bases between the two ends. This CDR3 is CASSWEQGFTDTQYF. CDR3 nucleotide sequence: TGTGCCAGCAGCTGGGAGCAGGGATTCACAGATACGCAGTATTTT. Drawing the rest from reference TRBV7-6 and TRBJ2-3, the complete variable domain is GAGVSQSPRYKVTKRGQDVALRCDPISGHVSLYWYRQALGQGPEFLTYFNYEAQQDKSGLPNDRFSAERPEGSISTLTIQRTEQRDSAMYRCASSWEQGFTDTQYFGPGTRLTVL.

The J gene is TRBJ2-1, the V gene TRBV6-5; 12 bases align to TRBD1. Matching the DNA end better, TRBJ2-7 makes the J call doubtful. Germline CDR1 and CDR2: MNHEY and SVGAGI. This CDR3 is 15 amino acids long. Written as DNA, the CDR3 is TGTGCCAGCAGTTACGGGGGACAGGGGGCCCACGAGCAGTACTTC. Amino acid sequence: CASSYGGQGAHEQYF.

CDR3 sequence: CATSAGERGYTEAFF. The CDR3 nucleotides are TGTGCCACCAGTGCCGGTGAAAGGGGGTACACTGAAGCTTTCTTT. The V call is TRBV24-1, the J call TRBJ1-1, with D tentatively TRBD1 (6 bases). V was trimmed by 5 bases and J by 3 bases, leaving 15 bases between them. Germline V gene data show CDR1 as KGHDR and CDR2 as SFDVKD. CDR3 length: 15 amino acids.

V is TRBV5-1 and J is TRBJ2-7; 7 bases agree with TRBD1. This CDR3 spans 16 amino acids. V shed 0 bases, J shed 4 bases, and the junction held 10 bases outside the gene matches. CDR1 and CDR2 from the germline V gene are SGHRS and YFSETQ. In DNA, the CDR3 is TGCGCCAGCAGCTTGGGAGAGGGACAGAAATTATACGAGCAGTACTTC. Translation gives CASSLGEGQKLYEQYF. Using reference TRBV5-1 and TRBJ2-7 for the parts outside the CDR3, the full variable domain is KAGVTQTPRYLIKTRGQQVTLSCSPISGHRSVSWYQQTPGQGLQFLFEYFSETQRNKGNFPGRFSGRQFSNSRSEMNVSTLELGDSALYLCASSLGEGQKLYEQYFGPGTRLTVT.

In its sample, this clonotype was seen a few times. This chain connects TRBV18 to TRBJ2-7; no definite D call. This CDR3 contains 14 residues. In germline, CDR1 is KGHSH, CDR2 LQKENI. V was trimmed by 4 bases and J by 0 bases, leaving 10 bases between them. The CDR3 loop is CASSLARSSYEQYF. The CDR3, as DNA: TGTGCCAGCTCACTAGCTCGAAGCTCCTACGAGCAGTACTTC.

This chain uses TRBV7-2 with TRBJ2-5; 12 bases match TRBD2. Judging by the DNA end, TRBJ2-1 fits better; the J call may be wrong. CDR1 is SGHTA and CDR2 is FQGNSA in the germline V gene. This CDR3 has 20 residues. The CDR3 region is CASRPTRRLAGASLHNEQFF. CDR3 sequence (DNA): TGTGCCAGCAGGCCCACCCGGAGACTAGCGGGAGCCAGTCTACACAATGAGCAGTTCTTC.

The rearrangement uses TRBV20-1 and TRBJ2-5; D is unresolved. The CDR3 is 15 residues long. With 2 bases removed from V and 3 bases from J, the gap between germline ends came to 16 bases. Per germline, CDR1 DFQATT and CDR2 SNEGSKA (reference sequence). The CDR3 spells CSARSPWAAKETQYF. The CDR3 region has the DNA TGCAGTGCTAGATCCCCTTGGGCTGCGAAAGAGACCCAGTACTTC.

The chain links TRBV12-3 or TRBV12-4 to TRBJ2-3; 13 nucleotides align to TRBD2. V was clipped by 5 bases and J by 7 bases; unmatched bases: 9. The CDR3 contains 16 residues. CDR3 DNA: TGTGCCAGCAGTCCCCCCGGACTAGCGGGAGCGTATACGCAGTATTTT. Translation gives CASSPPGLAGAYTQYF.

This clonotype was recorded a few times. The chain couples TRBV29-1 to TRBJ2-7; 8 bases are a match to TRBD1. CDR1 SQVTM and CDR2 ANQGSEA come from the germline V gene. V dropped 2 bases and J dropped 1; count of bases not matched to a gene: 7. CDR3 length equals 15 residues. CDR3 sequence reads: CSVERGGQGSYEQYF. In DNA, the CDR3 is TGCAGCGTTGAAAGGGGTGGACAGGGATCCTACGAGCAGTACTTC.

Concerning this clonotype: Mismatch with germline at one junction end may stem from a read error. The gene calls are TRBV7-6 and TRBJ2-7; 7 positions match TRBD2. The CDR3 runs 16 residues. Per germline, CDR1 SGHVS and CDR2 FNYEAQ. CDR3 DNA sequence: TGTGCCAGCAGCTTAAACTCGGGACTACCATCCTACGAGCAATACTTC. Translated, it gives CASSLNSGLPSYEQYF.

Comment on this clonotype: Since the CDR3 does not end with the conserved phenylalanine or tryptophan, this likely comes from a read error. The V gene is TRBV20-1, the J gene TRBJ1-1, with D hard to call. Germline V gene sequence: CDR1 DFQATT, CDR2 SNEGSKA (reference sequence). The CDR3 consists of 11 residues. V lost 6 bases to trimming and J lost 5 bases, with 10 bases between them. The CDR3 DNA follows: TGCAGTGCCAGCCGGGAGACTGAAGCTTTCCTT. This translates into CSASRETEAFL.

This clonotype was seen more than once but under ten times. The gene calls are TRBV6-5 and TRBJ2-5; a weak D match, TRBD2 (5 bases). The germline gives CDR1 MNHEY, CDR2 SVGAGI. V was trimmed by 6 bases and J by 5 bases, leaving 19 bases between them. The length of the CDR3 is 15 residues. CDR3 nucleotides: TGTGCCAGCAGCCCAACTCGGACTTTCGGCGAGACCCAGTACTTC. It encodes CASSPTRTFGETQYF.

V gene TRBV24-1 combines with J gene TRBJ2-1; TRBD2 aligns across 9 bases. The CDR3 is 16 amino acids. After removal of 1 base from V and 6 bases from J, the junction contained 6 bases not matched to a gene. The germline V gene has CDR1 KGHDR and CDR2 SFDVKD. CDR3 nucleotides: TGTGCCACCAGTGATTTTTCGCGGGAGGGGGGCAATGAGCAGTTCTTC. It specifies CATSDFSREGGNEQFF.

In its sample, this clonotype was seen a few times. This rearrangement joins TRBV20-1 to TRBJ2-7, with a weak D call TRBD1 (5 bases). Germline CDR1 and CDR2: DFQATT and SNEGSKA (reference sequence). This CDR3 has 12 residues. V was pared by 5 bases and J by 2 bases, with 10 bases between. The CDR3 is CSAADMTYEQYF. The CDR3 nucleotides are TGCAGTGCTGCGGACATGACCTACGAGCAGTACTTC.

This clonotype was recorded a few times. V gene TRBV24-1 combines with J gene TRBJ2-3, with 9 nucleotides matching TRBD2. V shed 0 bases, J shed 2 bases, and the junction held 5 bases outside the gene matches. This CDR3 comprises 17 residues. Germline-derived CDR1 and CDR2 are KGHDR and SFDVKD. DNA of the CDR3: TGTGCCACCAGTGATTTGTCTAGCGGGGTACTCACAGATACGCAGTATTTT. This codes for CATSDLSSGVLTDTQYF.

This clonotype was seen a handful of times. This chain links TRBV7-9 with TRBJ1-6, with D unresolved. V was cut by 6 bases and J by 5 bases, with 5 bases left in between. The CDR3 has 12 amino acids. CDR1 and CDR2 (germline): SEHNR, FQNEAQ (reference sequence). Written as DNA, the CDR3 is TGTGCCAGCAGTCGAGATAATTCACCCCTCCACTTT. It is translated as CASSRDNSPLHF.

There are a few counts of this clonotype. The chain employs TRBV7-2 and TRBJ1-4; 12 bases match TRBD1. Per germline, CDR1 SGHTA and CDR2 FQGNSA. Trimming removed 5 bases from V and 8 bases from J; junction bases left unmatched: 9. The CDR3 runs 16 residues. The CDR3: CASSPRGGTGGEKLFF. The CDR3 DNA reads as TGTGCCAGCAGCCCGAGGGGTGGGACAGGGGGCGAAAAACTGTTTTTT.

This clonotype was seen a handful of times. The chain's CDR3 is CSARGTGSRVWTEAFF. Written as DNA, the CDR3 is TGCAGTGCTAGAGGGACAGGCTCACGAGTATGGACTGAAGCTTTCTTT. This chain links TRBV20-1 with TRBJ1-1, with 7 bases identical to TRBD1. The CDR3 has 16 residues. Germline values: CDR1 DFQATT, CDR2 SNEGSKA (reference sequence). Germline trimming cut 1 base from V and 5 bases from J; bases unmatched to any gene: 13.

V is TRBV5-6 and J is TRBJ2-1, with 7 positions matching TRBD2. The germline CDR1 and CDR2 sequences are SGHDT and YYEEEE. The V segment lost 4 bases and the J segment 10 bases; nucleotides outside the gene matches: 8. This CDR3 contains 13 residues. The CDR3 nucleotides are TGTGCCAGCAGCGACGGACTAGTTGGGGAGCAGTTCTTC. Protein: CASSDGLVGEQFF.

In this sample, this clonotype turned up a few times. CDR3 residues: CASSFRGLGYNEQFF. In nucleotides, the CDR3 is TGTGCCAGCAGTTTCAGGGGACTAGGCTACAATGAGCAGTTCTTC. The gene calls are TRBV12-3 or TRBV12-4 and TRBJ2-5; TRBD2 aligns across 8 bases. The end of the DNA aligns better with TRBJ2-1, so the J call may be wrong. This CDR3 spans 15 amino acids.

This clonotype was seen more than once but under ten times. The chain has TRBV7-8 and TRBJ1-4; D might be TRBD1 (5 bases). There are 20 residues in the CDR3. The V gene lost 0 bases and the J gene lost 0 bases, with 20 bases spanning the gap. CDR1 and CDR2 from the germline V gene are SGHVS and FQNEAQ. The CDR3 reads CASSLAPPTVGGTTNEKLFF. The CDR3 region has the DNA TGTGCCAGCAGCTTAGCCCCCCCGACAGTGGGTGGGACAACTAATGAAAAACTGTTTTTT. The full variable domain, completed using reference TRBV7-8 and TRBJ1-4, is GAGVSQSPRYKVAKRGQDVALRCDPISGHVSLFWYQQALGQGPEFLTYFQNEAQLDKSGLPSDRFFAERPEGSVSTLKIQRTQQEDSAVYLCASSLAPPTVGGTTNEKLFFGSGTQLSVL.

This chain links TRBV29-1 with TRBJ2-7, with D possibly TRBD1 on 6 matching bases. The V gene lost 7 bases and the J gene lost 5 bases, with 12 bases spanning the gap. Germline values: CDR1 SQVTM, CDR2 ANQGSEA. The CDR3 loop spans 11 amino acids. As DNA, the CDR3 is TGCAGCGGCAGGGGAGTCCACGAGCAGTACTTC. This encodes CSGRGVHEQYF.

Comment on this clonotype: The conserved closing phenylalanine or tryptophan is absent in this CDR3, likely reflecting a read error. This chain connects TRBV7-2 to TRBJ2-7; 8 bases line up with TRBD1. Trimming cost V 5 bases and J 6 bases; bases outside gene matches: 6. The CDR3 extends over 13 amino acids. Per the germline V gene, CDR1 is SGHTA and CDR2 is FQGNSA. In nucleotides, the CDR3 is TGTGCCAGCAGCGTAGGACAGGGTCGCGAGCAGTACTCC. Amino acids: CASSVGQGREQYS.

The rearrangement uses TRBV7-2 and TRBJ1-2; 7 nucleotides match TRBD1. The CDR3 is 16 amino acids. CDR1 SGHTA and CDR2 FQGNSA come from the germline V gene. With V trimmed by 5 bases and J by 6 bases, 15 bases remained unmatched. This CDR3 reads CASSPRDGQAKDGYTF. In nucleotides, the CDR3 is TGTGCCAGCAGCCCTAGAGACGGACAGGCCAAGGATGGCTACACCTTC.

This chain connects TRBV9 to TRBJ2-2; 8 nucleotides line up with TRBD2. The CDR3 consists of 15 residues. CDR1 is SGDLS and CDR2 is YYNGEE in the germline V gene. V shed 0 bases and J 4 bases; nucleotides not matched to a gene: 2. This CDR3 reads CASSVAGGGTGELFF. The CDR3 DNA is TGTGCCAGCAGCGTAGCGGGAGGGGGCACCGGGGAGCTGTTTTTT. The full variable domain, in which reference TRBV9 and TRBJ2-2 provide the parts outside the CDR3, is DSGVTQTPKHLITATGQRVTLRCSPRSGDLSVYWYQQSLDQGLQFLIQYYNGEERAKGNILERFSAQQFPDLHSELNLSSLELGDSALYFCASSVAGGGTGELFFGEGSRLTVL.

This clonotype was found a few times. The chain joins TRBV4-3 to TRBJ2-1, with D possibly matching TRBD1 (6 bases). The J call may not be correct, given that the DNA end is closer to TRBJ2-7. This CDR3 has 17 residues. The germline CDR1 and CDR2 sequences are LGHNA and YSLEER. Here the CDR3 DNA reads TGCGCCAGCAGCCAAGGAGGGAACCCTACAGGGCACTACGAGCAGTACTTC. Its protein is CASSQGGNPTGHYEQYF.